This TCR beta chain appears in the sequencing data of a study of T-cell reconstitution after alpha-beta-depleted transplantation in children. Unique molecular identifiers were used in preparing the TCRbeta library. Using its own MiXCR run on the PCR reads, TCRdb lists one record per CDR3 protein. Seen here are 200,000 to 250,000 distinct CDR3 sequences, approximately 11% observed once, and the top ten hold 28%. The length of the CDR3 is 14 residues. Germline CDR1 MNHEY, CDR2 SVGAGI. Deletions cut 3 bases from V and 1 base from J, with 7 bases between. Study-level points and caveats: The origin of alpha-beta T cells about two months after transplant was reportedly several hundred expanded graft clones. Some patients owed their high day-60 TCRbeta diversity to surviving recipient T cells and thymic progenitors.

This clonotype was seen more than once but under ten times. Antigen unknown. The input for sequencing was PBMCs, taken before TCRalphabeta/CD19-depleted stem cell transplant. This sequence joins TRBV6-5 and TRBJ2-4, with D unclear. The receptor comes from a child in the first two years of life with acute myeloid leukemia, due to receive a stem cell transplant. The CDR3 here is CASSYNRAKNIQYF. The DNA for the CDR3 is TGTGCCAGCAGTTATAATAGGGCCAAAAACATTCAGTACTTC.